Described below is a single TCR beta chain sequence and its context. Germline V gives CDR1 LNHDA, CDR2 SQIVND (reference sequence). CDR3 length: 14 amino acids. Trimming cost V 5 bases and J 4 bases, with 12 bases left between them. TCRdb keeps only in-frame clones here, not all; method: immunoSEQ multiplex PCR. The sample records 80,000 to 100,000 clones, approximately 84% being singletons. This sample is drawn from a study of cytomegalovirus exposure and HLA in healthy donors. Source material: PBMCs. This TCR derives from a man between 18 and 29 years old in good health and CMV-seropositive. The chain is built from TRBV19 and TRBJ1-3; weak D call: TRBD1 (6 bases). DNA for the CDR3: TGTGCCAGTAGTTGGGGGCAGCGAGGAAACACCATATATTTT. Residues: CASSWGQRGNTIYF. Full variable domain (remainder filled in from reference TRBV19 and TRBJ1-3): DGGITQSPKYLFRKEGQNVTLSCEQNLNHDAMYWYRQDPGQGLRLIYYSQIVNDFQKGDIAEGYSVSREKKESFPLTVTSAQKNPTAFYLCASSWGQRGNTIYFGEGSWLTVV.